This TCR beta chain stems from a study of T cells in Graves' hyperthyroidism and ophthalmopathy. Study details: Sampling of peripheral blood happened at initial diagnosis, prior to any treatment.

Diagnosis of hyperthyroidism was new in patients aged 18 to 65, and its duration was under 2 months. On the basis of clinical symptoms, serum thyroxine and TRAb, thyroid ultrasound and orbital computed tomography, diagnoses were made. As for this clonotype: The target antigen is unknown. At one of its ends the junction is not consistent with the germline gene, which may arise from a read error.

Germline CDR1 and CDR2: SNHLY and FYNNEI. The CDR3 covers 14 residues. Overall study findings and caveats: Most clonotypes that expanded in the thyroid above 0.001 also showed up in blood.

The source material, RNA transcripts, was used to amplify TCR beta CDR3 regions. HTBI primers drove first-round RT-PCR of the TCR CDR3. TCRdb reprocessed the multiplex PCR reads with MiXCR, giving one entry per CDR3 protein. The data contain approximately 370,000 distinct CDR3 sequences, more than 12% of them singletons. Sequencing input: blood. The sequence came from a woman younger than 45 with Graves' hyperthyroidism. The chain recombines TRBV2 with TRBJ2-7; 10 bases align to TRBD1. The CDR3 is CASREDRGPYEQYF. CDR3 coding DNA: TGTGCCAGCAGGGAAGACAGGGGGCCCTACGAGCAGTACTTC.